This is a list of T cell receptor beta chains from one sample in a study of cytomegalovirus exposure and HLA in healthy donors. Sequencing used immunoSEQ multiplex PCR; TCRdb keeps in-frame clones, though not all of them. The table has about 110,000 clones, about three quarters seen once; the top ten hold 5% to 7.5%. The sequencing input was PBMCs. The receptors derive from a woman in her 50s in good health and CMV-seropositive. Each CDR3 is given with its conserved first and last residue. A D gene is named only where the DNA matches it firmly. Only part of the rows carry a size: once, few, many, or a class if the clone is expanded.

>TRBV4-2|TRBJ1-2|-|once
CASSQDRTVFGYTF
TGTGCCAGCAGCCAAGATCGCACAGTCTTTGGCTACACCTTC
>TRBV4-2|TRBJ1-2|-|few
CASSQDTQGSYGYTF
TGTGCCAGCAGCCAAGATACACAGGGAAGCTATGGCTACACCTTC
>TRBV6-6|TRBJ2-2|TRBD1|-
CASRTGANIGELFF
TGTGCCAGCAGAACAGGGGCCAACATCGGGGAGCTGTTTTTT
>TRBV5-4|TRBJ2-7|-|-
CASSSLGLRDYEQYF
TGTGCCAGCAGCTCCCTGGGACTCCGGGACTACGAGCAGTACTTC
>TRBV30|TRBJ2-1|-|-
CAWGRVRTAHPALPYNEQFF
TGTGCCTGGGGAAGGGTAAGGACAGCGCATCCCGCCCTTCCCTACAATGAGCAGTTCTTC
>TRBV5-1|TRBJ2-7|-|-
CASSYSLQGGSEQYF
TGCGCCAGCAGCTACTCTCTTCAGGGCGGCAGCGAGCAGTACTTC
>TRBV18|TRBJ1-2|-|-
CAGESGYTF
TGTGCCGGGGAGTCCGGCTACACCTTC
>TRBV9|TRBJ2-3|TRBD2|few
CASSVSGGPTDTQYF
TGTGCCAGCAGCGTTAGCGGGGGGCCCACAGATACGCAGTATTTT
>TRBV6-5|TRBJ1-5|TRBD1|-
CASRNGQGAGQPQHF
TGTGCCAGCAGGAACGGACAGGGGGCGGGTCAGCCCCAGCATTTT
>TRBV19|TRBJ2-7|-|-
CASSIGRGYEQYF
TGTGCCAGTAGTATCGGTAGGGGGTACGAGCAGTACTTC
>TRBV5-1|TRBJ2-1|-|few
CASSLAVEEQFF
TGCGCCAGCAGCTTGGCCGTGGAGGAGCAGTTCTTC
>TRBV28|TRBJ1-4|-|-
CATTGSPANEKLFF
TGTGCCACCACCGGGAGTCCGGCTAATGAAAAACTGTTTTTT
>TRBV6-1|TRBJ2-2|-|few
CASSDSFQGSGELFF
TGTGCCAGCAGTGACTCGTTCCAGGGGAGCGGGGAGCTGTTTTTT
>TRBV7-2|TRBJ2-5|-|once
CASSVLSQETQYF
TGTGCCAGCAGCGTGTTGAGCCAAGAGACCCAGTACTTC
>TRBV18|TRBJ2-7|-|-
CASSPLDILYEQYF
TGTGCCAGCTCACCTTTAGACATTCTTTACGAGCAGTACTTC
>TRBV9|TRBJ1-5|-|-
CASSSGQNSNQPQHF
TGTGCCAGCAGCTCGGGACAAAATAGCAATCAGCCCCAGCATTTT
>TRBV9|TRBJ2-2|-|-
CASSVDLGTGAGELFF
TGTGCCAGCAGCGTAGATCTGGGGACGGGAGCCGGGGAGCTGTTTTTT
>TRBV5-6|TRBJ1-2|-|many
CASSRVPLRDYGYTF
TGTGCCAGCAGTAGGGTACCGTTGCGGGACTATGGCTACACCTTC
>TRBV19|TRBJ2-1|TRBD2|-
CASCRRGGYNEQFF
TGTGCCAGTTGTCGGCGGGGGGGTTACAATGAGCAGTTCTTC
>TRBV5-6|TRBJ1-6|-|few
CASSLAGVASPLHF
TGTGCCAGCAGTCTGGCCGGGGTGGCTTCACCCCTCCACTTT
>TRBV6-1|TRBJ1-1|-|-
CASSLLGVGTEAFF
TGTGCCAGCAGCTTACTCGGGGTAGGGACTGAAGCTTTCTTT
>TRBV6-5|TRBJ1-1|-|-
CASSLQRQGPRLAFF
TGTGCCAGCAGTTTGCAGCGCCAGGGCCCCAGACTGGCTTTCTTT
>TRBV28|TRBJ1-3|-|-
CASSPTFTGLPGNTIYF
TGTGCCAGCAGTCCTACTTTTACCGGTCTACCGGGAAACACCATATATTTT
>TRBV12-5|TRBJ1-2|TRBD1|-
CASGFVGQQGYTF
TGTGCTAGTGGTTTTGTGGGACAGCAAGGCTACACCTTC
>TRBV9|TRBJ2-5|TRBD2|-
CASSVVGSGGQETQYF
TGTGCCAGCAGCGTAGTTGGTAGCGGGGGCCAAGAGACCCAGTACTTC
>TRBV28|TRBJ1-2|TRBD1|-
CASSRTGENYGYTF
TGTGCCAGCAGCCGGACAGGGGAAAACTATGGCTACACCTTC
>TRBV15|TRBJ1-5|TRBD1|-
CATRYGRQGSQPQHF
TGTGCCACCAGATATGGGCGACAGGGGAGCCAGCCCCAGCATTTT
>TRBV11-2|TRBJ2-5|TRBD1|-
CASSLWGTGGRQETQYF
TGTGCCAGCAGCTTATGGGGGACAGGGGGAAGGCAAGAGACCCAGTACTTC
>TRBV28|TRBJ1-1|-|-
CASRRGLTEAFF
TGTGCCAGCAGGCGGGGTTTAACTGAAGCTTTCTTT
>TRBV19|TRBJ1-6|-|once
CASSPSRGSPLHF
TGTGCCAGTAGTCCCAGCAGGGGCTCACCCCTCCACTTT
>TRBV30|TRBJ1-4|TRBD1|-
CAWTTRDRAEKLFF
TGTGCCTGGACCACCCGGGACAGGGCCGAAAAACTGTTTTTT
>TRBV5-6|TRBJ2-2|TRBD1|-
CASTLYDRASTNTGELFF
TGTGCCAGCACCCTATACGACAGGGCAAGTACGAACACCGGGGAGCTGTTTTTT